This TCR beta chain was sequenced during a study of blood T cell repertoires in COVID-19. Study summary: PBMCs, B-cell-depleted T cells, or T cells were the source of the cDNA or gDNA that made up the material.

Methods used by the authors: Estimates of nucleated cell counts were drawn from the amplification of reference gene primers. Data came from immunoSEQ multiplex PCR; TCRdb stores just in-frame clones and leaves some out. D and trimming come from the DNA, and the V and J calls and clone size come from that table. The sample holds under 250,000 clones, 84% seen once. The CDR3 consists of 12 residues. V was cut by 4 bases and J by 6 bases, with 11 bases left in between. Looked up from germline, CDR1 is SGHDT and CDR2 is YYEEEE. Self-reported history from a screening survey and questionnaire set each donor's cohort. In Cohort 3, a recovered donor had either two negative PCRs, clearance, or symptom resolution.

The chain joins TRBV5-6 to TRBJ2-7; D remains ambiguous. This receptor was obtained from a man between 60 and 75 years old who had recovered from COVID-19. The sequenced sample consisted of PBMCs or T cells enriched from blood (not recorded which). For the CDR3, the DNA is TGTGCCAGCAGCCAGGCCTCCCCCGAGCAGTACTTC. This encodes CASSQASPEQYF.